These 2 T cell receptor beta chains were sequenced from one sample in a study of neurological immune-mediated disorders. TCRdb reanalysed the 5' RACE reads using MiXCR and keeps one entry per CDR3 protein. The profile shows some 47,000 distinct CDR3 sequences, under 6.5% of them singletons. Sequencing input: CD4+ T cells from blood. The receptors were gathered from a woman aged 40 to 55 in good health.

This clonotype has at least ten counts. J is TRBJ2-2 and V is TRBV7-2; 7 positions agree with TRBD1. Trimming removed 7 bases from V and 6 bases from J; junction bases left unmatched: 14. Germline loops: CDR1 SGHTA, CDR2 FQGNSA. The CDR3 extends over 16 amino acids. The DNA for the CDR3 is TGTGCCAGCACCCCAACGCCAGGGGGTATAGCCGGGGAGCTGTTTTTT. Translating gives CASTPTPGGIAGELFF.

There are many counts of this clonotype. The genes are TRBV4-2 and TRBJ2-1, with 12 bases fitting TRBD2. The CDR3 has 15 amino acids. In germline, CDR1 is LGHNA, CDR2 YNFKEQ. V lost 6 bases, J lost 9 bases, and 9 bases stayed unmatched. CDR3 region: CASSQTTSGSGEQFF. The DNA of the CDR3 is TGTGCCAGCAGTCAGACGACTAGCGGGAGTGGTGAGCAGTTCTTC.